This T cell receptor beta chain derives from a study of cytomegalovirus exposure and HLA in healthy donors (dated by TCRdb to between 2016 and 2019). For the wider study: An earlier analysis of some 550 of the donors reported approximately 290 Gb of sequence data and around 110 million unique TCR beta sequences from about 180 million T cells. An early release covering just under 650 HLA-typed donors comprised about 300 gigabases of sequencing data and 85 million to 100 million unique TCR sequences. Of the roughly 410 genotyped donors, 75% to 85% were placed in the genetic ancestry cluster associated with self-reported Caucasian donors. The aim of the study was to test whether cataloging public T cell receptors could identify signatures of past pathogen exposure. The study used immunosequencing to profile the T cell repertoires of several hundred subjects and linked those repertoires to cytomegalovirus serostatus. A separate validation cohort of some 130 different subjects was used in addition to the approximately 610-subject first cohort. To predict cytomegalovirus infection status, the study combined high-throughput TCR immunosequencing, statistical association of individual TCRs with disease status, and machine learning. A later analysis re-analyzed previously published TCR beta repertoires from hundreds of donors and added high-resolution HLA genotyping to study TCR occurrence patterns. Rather than drawing on any new phenotypic data, the later analysis identified candidate immune exposures from TCR beta sequences and the way those sequences occurred across donors. In an earlier analysis of roughly 580 of the donors, high-throughput TCR beta sequencing was used to judge whether each TCR beta V gene segment behaved as functional or pseudogenic. Donor age, sex, ethnicity and CMV serostatus were compiled together with the repertoire data. A later genetic analysis took genome-wide SNP genotypes for about 65% of the 666 donors and used that subset as a discovery cohort. All discovery cohort repertoires had been generated using a single sequencing platform. Both class I and class II loci were covered by HLA typing, at four-digit resolution. The number of typed donors differed by locus: roughly 629-640 for A, B, C, DRB1 and DQB1; approximately 520 for DQA1; approximately 600 for DPA1; and about 450 for DPB1. Roughly five DR-DQ haplotypes were handled as single units for association and clustering, since linkage in the cohort was strong. Among about 370 genotyped donors of the cohort, an average of approximately 200,000 unique TCR beta nucleotide sequences was sequenced per donor, of which about 18% were non-productive.

The library was made by the immunoSEQ multiplex PCR assay. The multiplex PCR relied on a mix of 60 forward primers for TCR Vbeta segments and 13 reverse primers for TCR Jbeta segments. The CDR3 region of rearranged TCR beta genes was amplified from genomic DNA with a multiplex PCR assay. On the Illumina HiSeq System, the amplified TCR beta libraries were sequenced as 87-base-pair reads. The study's processing was this. Across the 666 repertoires, a later analysis counted 78 million or so unique TCR beta chains, approximately 12 million of which were shared by at least two donors. Raw reads were error-corrected and collapsed into unique sequences by a nearest-neighbor algorithm in which closely related sequences were merged to remove PCR and sequencing errors. V, D and J gene segments were assigned by aligning CDR3 sequences to IMGT reference sequences. For a sequence to be retained, a match of at least six nucleotides was required to both a V gene segment and a J gene segment. A rearrangement was called productive if the CDR3 had no stop codons and remained in frame with V and J, and every other rearrangement was called non-productive. CDR3 was defined according to IMGT convention as the region running from the second conserved V-encoded cysteine to the conserved J-encoded phenylalanine. The earlier analysis of around 640 of the donors excluded sequences that lacked an unambiguous match to a single V gene segment. An earlier analysis of approximately 590 of the donors classified V segments as functional when productive rearrangements were above 56.7% and as segregating when the standard deviation between donors was above 5%. A statistical classification framework was built to diagnose cytomegalovirus status from the catalog of TCR beta chain sequences. In a later analysis, V and J genes were assigned by comparing TCR nucleotide sequences against IMGT/GENE-DB human TR gene sequences. The TCRdist pipeline was used in a later analysis to assign CDR3 sequences and most-parsimonious VDJ recombination scenarios. In a later analysis, each TCR beta chain was defined by its CDR3 amino acid sequence together with its V-gene family, and reads without a unique V-gene family were excluded. To address suspected cross-contamination and a sequencing artifact, a later analysis removed under 600 highly shared, low-generation-probability nucleotide sequences. A later analysis calculated a clonal expansion index for each public chain from normalized within-repertoire ranks of inferred template counts. In a later analysis, generation probabilities were computed using a VDJ recombination model fitted to out-of-frame rearrangements, and the results were checked against IGoR. A later analysis scored TCR-TCR, TCR-HLA and TCR-CMV co-occurrence with hypergeometric tests, applying a repertoire-size bias correction to TCR pairs. To estimate false discovery rates, a later analysis permuted the HLA or CMV assignments 20 times. In a later analysis, co-occurring TCRs were grouped using DBSCAN, and TCRdist sequence similarity was added for clustering within HLA-allele-positive subsets. Repertoires with fewer than 30,000 or more than 120,000 public chains, plus five repertoires with anomalous nucleotide sharing, were excluded from co-occurrence clustering. Here the immuneACCESS table is served through TCRdb, limited to in-frame sequences with V and J called. Missing clones are a known gap in these copies; in checked studies unresolved V genes cover under half, and the rest lacks a known reason. That table supplies the V and J calls and clone size; D and trimming were determined from the DNA. The sample table contains tens of thousands of clones; only one count was recorded for around three quarters of them. The ten largest clones capture around 7% of the sample.

Overall study results and their limits: The sequencing pipeline was judged likely to have produced a cluster of highly shared sequence variants as a technical artifact. In a later analysis, several top co-occurrence clusters were reported to appear linked to parvovirus B19, influenza, CMV and Epstein-Barr virus. Correlated functional status among segregating V segments might be attributable to linkage disequilibrium, but an unknown experimental factor could not be ruled out. Specific HLA alleles were associated with roughly 16,000 TCR beta sequences at a false discovery rate of 0.05 in a later analysis. In both the original and validation cohorts, the classifier was reported to diagnose cytomegalovirus status with high specificity and sensitivity. V-gene and J-gene trimming of TCR beta chains was associated with a missense DCLRE1C variant in a later genetic analysis, and the association was replicated in an independent cohort. Because counts were too low, seventeen rarely observed V segments, including chromosome 9 orphons, were left out of the earlier analysis of about 500 of the donors. Roughly uniform sequencing depth across donors was assumed in presence/absence analyses, although this assumption may not hold. This cohort had only TCR beta chains sequenced, and the lack of alpha or paired-chain data limited which features could be detected. In a later analysis, TCR association rates were found to vary across HLA loci, with the most associated TCRs seen for DRB1 alleles and the fewest for HLA-C alleles. The study listed 164 TCR beta chains as associated with cytomegalovirus. Strong co-occurrence of HLA alleles, especially DR and DQ, made assigning TCR associations to individual alleles difficult. According to a later genetic analysis, donors in an Asian-associated ancestry cluster had fewer N-insertions in productive TCRs than the approximately 630-donor mean. Because HLA typing was unavailable for some donors at each locus, only the typed subset was used in association tests. The authors suggested that the approach could potentially be generalized to other disease states and immunological phenotypes. In a later analysis, HLA-associated TCR beta chains showed more clonal expansion and lower generation probabilities than non-associated chains that were equally common. Across donors, most TCR sequences were observed very rarely, whereas some public TCRs were present in many individuals. A few of the identified cytomegalovirus-associated TCR beta chains were confirmed in vitro to be specific for cytomegalovirus antigens. In an earlier analysis of approximately 590 of the donors, most TCR beta V segments appeared in productive rearrangements about 87% or about 30% of the time, broadly matching IMGT annotations. Because the 87-base-pair reads could not distinguish some IMGT-functional V segments, including TRBV6-2 and TRBV6-3, those segments were excluded. A further reported finding was that TCR beta sequences accurately predicted the HLA-A and HLA-B alleles for most subjects in the first cohort. In a later analysis, most CMV-associated TCR beta chains were found to appear HLA-restricted, with HLA associations seemingly driven largely by CMV exposure. The only immune exposure information available for the cohort was CMV serostatus.

The cohort consisted of 600 or so healthy bone marrow donors. Cohort members were all nominally healthy when sampled, although unrecorded immune exposures were likely present. The donor tested CMV seronegative, placing the donor among the 300 to 400 seronegative members of the cohort. A peripheral blood sample was collected from each donor, and TCR beta sequencing was performed on peripheral blood mononuclear cells. The Qiagen DNeasy Blood Extraction Kit was used to extract genomic DNA from the blood cell samples. The CDR3 sequence holds 14 residues, the cysteine and phenylalanine included. CDR3 DNA only is kept here, 42 bases in frame from base 1. The germline V gene (reference sequence) yields LNHDA for CDR1 and SQIVND for CDR2. V is shortened by 3 bases, J by 2 bases, and the region joining them spans 10 bases. This clone was observed once. This receptor's antigen is unknown. No base-level quality is on record; no much larger clone is a single base apart.

Material: PBMCs. This chain is built from TRBV19 and TRBJ1-1, with no reliable assignment of the D segment. This receptor was taken from a man younger than 40 in good health and CMV-seronegative. The CDR3 is CASSIVRSNTEAFF. The base sequence is TGTGCCAGTAGTATCGTCCGTTCCAACACTGAAGCTTTCTTT.